The rows below give T cell receptor beta chains drawn from one sample of a study of cytomegalovirus exposure and HLA in healthy donors. Libraries were prepared by immunoSEQ multiplex PCR; TCRdb keeps only in-frame clonotypes and omits some of them. The sample contains some 170,000 clones, roughly 79% of which appear only once. Sequenced input: PBMCs. Receptors were obtained from a woman aged 18-35 years in good health and CMV-seropositive. Both conserved end residues are part of each CDR3.

CDR3 length: 15
V gene: TRBV21-1
CDR3 protein: CASSKVAGTPSEQYF

CDR3 length: 14
V gene: TRBV4-1
CDR3 protein: CASSQDLLGYEQYF

CDR3 length: 14
V gene: TRBV7-2
CDR3 protein: CASSFQGAQETQYF

CDR3 length: 14
V gene: TRBV19
CDR3 protein: CASSIGTVNTEAFF

CDR3 length: 14
V gene: TRBV13
CDR3 protein: CASSLTTGASEQFF

CDR3 length: 16
V gene: TRBV5-6
CDR3 protein: CASSRGQGAAGNTIYF

CDR3 length: 17
V gene: TRBV15
CDR3 protein: CATSSLTGNIRGQPQHF

CDR3 length: 13
V gene: TRBV19
CDR3 protein: CASSNTGDTEAFF

CDR3 length: 21
V gene: TRBV10-3
CDR3 protein: CAISSSPGQGEYLTTKNIQYF

CDR3 length: 13
V gene: TRBV30
CDR3 protein: CASTGLRNSPLHF

CDR3 length: 15
V gene: TRBV2
CDR3 protein: CASSALQGVSNGYTF

CDR3 length: 13
V gene: TRBV27
CDR3 protein: CASSPQGGSPLHF

CDR3 length: 14
V gene: TRBV27
CDR3 protein: CASSFGQAEGGYTF

CDR3 length: 17
V gene: TRBV5-1
CDR3 protein: CASSLEGGGNPKNIQYF

CDR3 length: 15
V gene: TRBV4-3
CDR3 protein: CASSQEWRIGETQYF

CDR3 length: 16
V gene: TRBV6-4
CDR3 protein: CASSVGGDRGSNEQFF

CDR3 length: 13
V gene: TRBV5-1
CDR3 protein: CASSGQKVYEQYF

CDR3 length: 17
V gene: TRBV28
CDR3 protein: CASSFGERTGYTDTQYF

CDR3 length: 18
V gene: TRBV11-2
CDR3 protein: CASSTWTGEFWSTDTQYF

CDR3 length: 15
V gene: TRBV4-1
CDR3 protein: CASSHPTQGTNEQFF

CDR3 length: 14
V gene: TRBV18
CDR3 protein: CASSSTADNSPLHF

CDR3 length: 13
V gene: TRBV5-6
CDR3 protein: CASSGSLAFEQFF

CDR3 length: 14
V gene: TRBV9
CDR3 protein: CASNIGGSLGEQYF